The 11 T cell receptor beta chains given below trace back to one sample, sequenced in a study of T-cell reconstitution after alpha-beta-depleted transplantation in children. Unique molecular identifiers were built into the TCRbeta library. TCRdb passed the PCR reads through MiXCR, listing each CDR3 protein once. The data contain about a million distinct CDR3 sequences, roughly 31% of them seen just once; the ten biggest clones take up roughly 27%. Source: PBMCs, mostly from graft donor cells, taken 360 days after TCRalphabeta/CD19-depleted stem cell transplant. Receptors were obtained from a boy in the first two years of life who had a stem cell transplant for SCID, so the T cells may come from the graft donor.

This clonotype turned up a few times. This chain joins TRBV7-9 and TRBJ2-1, with D perhaps matching TRBD2 (5 bases). Per germline, CDR1 SEHNR and CDR2 FQNEAQ (reference sequence). This CDR3 region has 12 residues. The V end was cut by 5 bases, the J end by 12 bases, with 14 bases between. The CDR3 DNA follows: TGTGCCAGCAGCCTCCCATCTGGAGGGCAGTTCTTC. Translation gives CASSLPSGGQFF.

V is TRBV12-3 or TRBV12-4 and J is TRBJ1-2; possibly TRBD1 for D (5 bases). CDR3 length: 14 amino acids. V was clipped by 11 bases and J by 7 bases, with 23 bases between them. The CDR3 nucleotides are TGTGCCGCCTCAACGGGGCTTCAGAAGGGTGGCTACACCTTC. This sequence encodes CAASTGLQKGGYTF.

This clonotype was counted between two and nine times. This chain joins TRBV29-1 and TRBJ1-2; no firm D call. The germline gives CDR1 SQVTM, CDR2 ANQGSEA. This CDR3 region has 13 residues. Trimming took off 0 bases at V and 6 bases at J, with 11 bases between the two ends. CDR3 in DNA: TGCAGCGTTGAAGACCCAATTAGTGATGGCTACACCTTC. Translated: CSVEDPISDGYTF.

The chain combines TRBV28 with TRBJ2-5; 9 bases agree with TRBD2. V lost 3 bases, J lost 0 bases, and 8 bases stayed unmatched. This CDR3 comprises 17 residues. Germline V gene lookup returns CDR1 MDHEN and CDR2 SYDVKM. The CDR3 sequence: CASSFAAGGPHQETQYF. The CDR3, as DNA: TGTGCCAGCAGTTTCGCTGCGGGGGGGCCCCACCAAGAGACCCAGTACTTC.

This clonotype was counted a few times. This rearrangement joins TRBV4-3 to TRBJ2-1, with 8 bases fitting TRBD2. There are 15 residues in the CDR3. Per germline, CDR1 LGHNA and CDR2 YSLEER. The J segment lost 6 bases and the V segment lost 0 bases, leaving 4 bases of the junction unmatched. For the CDR3, the DNA is TGCGCCAGCAGCCAAGAGAACGGGAGGGTCAATGAGCAGTTCTTC. The encoded protein is CASSQENGRVNEQFF.

This rearrangement joins TRBV25-1 to TRBJ1-5; D may be TRBD1 (6 bases). Trimming left V 3 bases short and J 3 bases short, with 18 bases between. This CDR3 is built from 17 residues. In germline, CDR1 is MGHDK, CDR2 SYGVNS. This chain's CDR3 is CASSDIRAGAPNQPQHF. In DNA form, the CDR3 reads TGTGCCAGCAGTGATATTCGCGCGGGGGCTCCCAATCAGCCCCAGCATTTT.

This clonotype was detected only a few times. This sequence joins TRBV7-3 and TRBJ2-7; TRBD1 matches 11 bases. Losses at the gene ends were 1 base for V and 6 bases for J; bases not matched to a gene: 11. The germline V gene encodes CDR1 SGHTA and CDR2 FQGTGA. The CDR3 runs to 17 residues. The CDR3 here is CASSLNPSGTGGSEQYF. The CDR3 DNA sequence: TGTGCCAGCAGCTTAAATCCCTCCGGGACAGGGGGGAGCGAGCAGTACTTC.

The chain couples TRBV12-3 or TRBV12-4 to TRBJ2-6; perhaps TRBD2 as D (5 bases). Trimming cost V 6 bases and J 0 bases, with 18 bases left between them. There are 18 residues in the CDR3. In DNA form, the CDR3 reads TGTGCCAGCAGCTCCTTTGTTGGGGAGCTCTCTGGGGCCAACGTCCTGACTTTC. It encodes CASSSFVGELSGANVLTF.

V is TRBV4-1 and J is TRBJ2-1, with TRBD2 matching 11 bases. In germline, CDR1 is MGHRA, CDR2 YSYEKL. The ends lost 0 bases at V and 8 bases at J; junction bases unmatched: 9. The CDR3 covers 17 residues. CDR3 in amino acids: CASSQDKIAGGRDEQFF. CDR3 nucleotides: TGCGCCAGCAGCCAAGATAAAATAGCGGGGGGGCGAGATGAGCAGTTCTTC.

This clonotype was counted only a few times. The genes are TRBV7-6 and TRBJ2-2, with TRBD2 as a possible D gene (7 bases). V was pared by 5 bases and J by 1 base, with 17 bases between. Germline CDR1 and CDR2: SGHVS and FNYEAQ. The CDR3 extends over 17 amino acids. The CDR3 nucleotides read TGTGCCAGCAGCCCCCTTAGGGGGGGAGAGAACACCGGGGAGCTGTTTTTT. It codes for CASSPLRGGENTGELFF.

V usage is TRBV25-1 and J usage is TRBJ2-1; D call uncertain. This CDR3 has 16 residues. Germline values: CDR1 MGHDK, CDR2 SYGVNS. V was shortened by 1 base and J by 5 bases, with 15 bases between the two germline ends. CDR3 region: CASSEFPSRSDNEQFF. CDR3 coding DNA: TGTGCCAGCAGTGAATTTCCATCCCGGTCGGACAATGAGCAGTTCTTC.